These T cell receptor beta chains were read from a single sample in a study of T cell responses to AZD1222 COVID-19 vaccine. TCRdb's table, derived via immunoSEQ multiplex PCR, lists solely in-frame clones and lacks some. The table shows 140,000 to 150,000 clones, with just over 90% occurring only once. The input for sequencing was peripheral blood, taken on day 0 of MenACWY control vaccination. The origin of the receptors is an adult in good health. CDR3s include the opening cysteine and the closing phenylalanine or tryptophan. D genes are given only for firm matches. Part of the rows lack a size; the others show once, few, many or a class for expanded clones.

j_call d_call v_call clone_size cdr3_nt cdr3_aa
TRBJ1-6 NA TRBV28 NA TGTGCCAGCAGTTTCAGAGGACTGAGCTCCTATAATTCACCCCTCCACTTT CASSFRGLSSYNSPLHF
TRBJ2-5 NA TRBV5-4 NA TGTGCCAGCAGCTTAAGGAGGGCCTACCCCCAAGAGACCCAGTACTTC CASSLRRAYPQETQYF
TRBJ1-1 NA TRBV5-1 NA TGCGCCAGCAGCAAACAGGCCTCGAACACTGAAGCTTTCTTT CASSKQASNTEAFF
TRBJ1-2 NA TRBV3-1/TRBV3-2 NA TGTGCCAGCAGCCAAGATTGGAACTATGGCTACACCTTC CASSQDWNYGYTF
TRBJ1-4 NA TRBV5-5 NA TGTGCCAGCAGCTTGGAACAGGGACGAGATGAAAAACTGTTTTTT CASSLEQGRDEKLFF
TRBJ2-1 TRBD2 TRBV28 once TGTGCCAGCAGTACCACAGGACTAGCTTCTTACAATGAGCAGTTCTTC CASSTTGLASYNEQFF
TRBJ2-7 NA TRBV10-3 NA TGTGCCATCAGGGGGTCGGGTGGATTGGGTGAGCAGTACTTC CAIRGSGGLGEQYF
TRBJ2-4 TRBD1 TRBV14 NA TGTGCCAGCAGCCAAGGGACAGGGGACATGTACTTC CASSQGTGDMYF
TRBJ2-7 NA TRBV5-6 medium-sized TGTGCCAGCAGCTGGGGGACTTCAATCGGATACGAGCAGTACTTC CASSWGTSIGYEQYF
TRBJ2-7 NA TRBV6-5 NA TGTGCCAGCAGAAAGACAGGACTTTTTTTAGAGCAGTACTTC CASRKTGLFLEQYF
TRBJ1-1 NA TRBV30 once TGTGCCTGGATTAGGCTATCGAACACTGAAGCTTTCTTT CAWIRLSNTEAFF
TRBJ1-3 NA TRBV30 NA TGTGCCTGGAACAGGCGGTCGGGAAACACCATATATTTT CAWNRRSGNTIYF
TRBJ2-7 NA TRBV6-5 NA TGTGCCAGCAGCTTCGGGAGACAGAACTACGAGCAGTACTTC CASSFGRQNYEQYF
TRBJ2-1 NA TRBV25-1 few TGTGCCAGCAGTGGGACTTTCTCCTACAATGAGCAGTTCTTC CASSGTFSYNEQFF
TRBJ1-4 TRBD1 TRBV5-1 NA TGCGCCAGCAGGGCATCCGGGACAGAAAATGAAAAACTGTTTTTT CASRASGTENEKLFF
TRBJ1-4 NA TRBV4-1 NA TGCGCCAGCAGCCGACTTCTTCCGGCAAATGAAAAACTGTTTTTT CASSRLLPANEKLFF
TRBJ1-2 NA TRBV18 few TGTGCCAGCTCACTCTCGTCAAACTATGGCTACACCTTC CASSLSSNYGYTF
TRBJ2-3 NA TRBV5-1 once TGCGCCAGCAGCTTGGCCTCGGGCACAGATACGCAGTATTTT CASSLASGTDTQYF
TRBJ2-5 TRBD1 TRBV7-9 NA TGTGCCAGCAGCTTAAAGACAGGGGAAGAGGGGACCCAGTACTTC CASSLKTGEEGTQYF
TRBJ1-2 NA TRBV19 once TGTGCCAGTATGAGGTCGAGGGTAGGGTATGGCTACACCTTC CASMRSRVGYGYTF
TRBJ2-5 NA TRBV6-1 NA TGTGCCAGCAGTGAATACGGGGCCCTTGAAGAGACCCAGTACTTC CASSEYGALEETQYF
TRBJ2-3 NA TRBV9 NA TGTGCCAGCAGCGTATATTGGGGGAGCGCAGATACGCAGTATTTT CASSVYWGSADTQYF
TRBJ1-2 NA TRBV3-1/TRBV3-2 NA TGTGCCAGCAGCCAAGTCAGGGGTAACTATGGCTACACCTTC CASSQVRGNYGYTF
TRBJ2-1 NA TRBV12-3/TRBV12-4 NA TGTGCCAGCAGTTTAGACAGCTACAATGAGCAGTTCTTC CASSLDSYNEQFF
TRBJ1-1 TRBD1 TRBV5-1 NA TGCGCCAGCAGCGGGACAGGGGGCACTGAAGCTTTCTTT CASSGTGGTEAFF
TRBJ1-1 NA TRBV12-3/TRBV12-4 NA TGTGCCAGCAGCTTTCAGGGAGATACTGAAGCTTTCTTT CASSFQGDTEAFF
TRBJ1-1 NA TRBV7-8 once TGTGCCAGCAGCCCCGATCGTTTACCTGAAGCTTTCTTT CASSPDRLPEAFF
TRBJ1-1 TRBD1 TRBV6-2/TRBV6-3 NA TGTGCCAGCAGTTCGGGACAGGCCATGAACACTGAAGCTTTCTTT CASSSGQAMNTEAFF
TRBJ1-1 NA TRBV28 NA TGTGCCAGCGTTATAGGGACCTTGAACACTGAAGCTTTCTTT CASVIGTLNTEAFF
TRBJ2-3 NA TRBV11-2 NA TGTGCCAGCAGCTCCGGCCCCTCCCCCACAGATACGCAGTATTTT CASSSGPSPTDTQYF
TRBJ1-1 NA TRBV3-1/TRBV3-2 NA TGTGCCAGCAGCCTCCACGCCGGGAACACTGAAGCTTTCTTT CASSLHAGNTEAFF
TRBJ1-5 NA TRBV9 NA TGTGCCAGCAGCGTAGAAAATGGGCCCCAGCATTTT CASSVENGPQHF
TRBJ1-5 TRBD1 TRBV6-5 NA TGTGCCAGCAGTATTTTACAGGGGAGGAATCAGCCCCAGCATTTT CASSILQGRNQPQHF
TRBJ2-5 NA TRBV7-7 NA TGTGCTAGCGGCAGGTGGGGGGAGACCCAGTACTTC CASGRWGETQYF
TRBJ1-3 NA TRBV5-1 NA TGCGCCAGCAGCTTGCAACAGCTAGTCTCTGGAAACACCATATATTTT CASSLQQLVSGNTIYF